Following are 20 T cell receptor beta chains from one sample sequenced in a study of cytomegalovirus exposure and HLA in healthy donors. This PCR relied on a set of 60 Vbeta primers and 13 Jbeta primers. Sequenced by immunoSEQ multiplex PCR; TCRdb stores in-frame clones only, minus some. The sample contains some 190,000 clones, 75% to 85% of which appear only once. The sample comprised PBMCs. All receptors derive from a woman between 25 and 40 years old in good health and CMV-seropositive.

This clone was counted once. This chain links TRBV7-9 with TRBJ2-7, with a weak D call TRBD2 (5 bases). Germline-derived CDR1 and CDR2 are SEHNR and FQNEAQ (reference sequence). Trimming stripped 8 bases from V and 6 bases from J, with 14 bases between. CDR3 length: 12 residues. This chain's CDR3 is CASERGIREQYF. The CDR3 coding sequence is TGTGCCAGCGAACGGGGTATCCGCGAGCAGTACTTC.

CDR3 protein: CASTGGGSRTEAFF. Here the CDR3 DNA reads TGTGCCAGTACTGGCGGCGGCTCGAGGACTGAAGCTTTCTTT. The chain links TRBV6-5 to TRBJ1-1; D ambiguous. CDR1 is MNHEY and CDR2 is SVGAGI in the germline V gene. V dropped 9 bases and J dropped 5 bases, with 19 bases sitting between them. This CDR3 comprises 14 residues.

This clone has a single count. The V call is TRBV11-2, the J call TRBJ2-3, with TRBD2 as a possible D gene (5 bases). V was clipped by 5 bases and J by 4 bases, with 16 bases between them. Germline V lookup: CDR1 SGHAT, CDR2 FQNNGV. The CDR3 has 15 residues. The CDR3 protein is CASSLRPGGPDTQYF. The CDR3 DNA reads as TGTGCCAGCAGCCTGCGGCCAGGCGGGCCAGATACGCAGTATTTT.

This clone was seen a handful of times. V gene TRBV5-1 combines with J gene TRBJ2-7; TRBD2 agrees at 8 bases. J gave up 2 bases and V 0 bases, and 7 bases lay outside the gene matches. From germline, CDR1 is SGHRS and CDR2 YFSETQ. The CDR3 is 16 amino acids. DNA of the CDR3: TGCGCCAGCAGCTTGGGCGGGGGGAGGCCACCCTACGAGCAGTACTTC. Translating gives CASSLGGGRPPYEQYF.

This CDR3 is CASSLGDRALVNEQFF. In DNA, the CDR3 is TGTGCCAGCAGCTTGGGGGACAGGGCGTTGGTCAATGAGCAGTTCTTC. The chain carries TRBV5-6 and TRBJ2-1; 9 positions match TRBD1. The CDR3 extends over 16 amino acids. The germline CDR1 and CDR2 sequences are SGHDT and YYEEEE. The V segment lost 0 bases and the J segment 6 bases; nucleotides outside the gene matches: 7.

V usage is TRBV4-3 and J usage is TRBJ1-6, with D hard to call. Germline-derived CDR1 and CDR2 are LGHNA and YSLEER. The V end lost 2 bases, the J end lost 9 bases, and 11 bases lay between the germline ends. The CDR3 spans 14 residues. The CDR3 DNA is TGCGCCAGCAGCCAAAGTAGTGAGGGTTCACCCCTCCACTTT. Encoded protein: CASSQSSEGSPLHF.

The V call is TRBV4-2, the J call TRBJ2-6; TRBD1 aligns across 9 bases. The germline V gene encodes CDR1 LGHNA and CDR2 YNFKEQ. The length of the CDR3 is 18 residues. The J segment lost 0 bases and the V segment lost 0 bases, leaving 3 bases of the junction unmatched. The CDR3 DNA follows: TGTGCCAGCAGCCAAGAGAACAGGGGGCTCTCTGGGGCCAACGTCCTGACTTTC. Protein sequence: CASSQENRGLSGANVLTF.

The chain uses TRBV30 and TRBJ1-5; the match to TRBD1 covers 7 bases. Unmatched junction bases numbered 3, after V lost 1 base and J lost 6 bases. The CDR3 has 13 amino acids. Germline V CDR1 and CDR2: GTSNPN, SVGIG (reference sequence). The CDR3, as DNA: TGTGCCTGGAGTGGACAGGGTGGTCAGCCCCAGCATTTT. It is translated as CAWSGQGGQPQHF.

As concerns this clone: The junction does not match germline at one end; this may be a read error. The rearrangement uses TRBV4-2 and TRBJ1-2; D is unresolved. The CDR3 spans 15 residues. Germline-derived CDR1 and CDR2 are LGHNA and YNFKEQ. The CDR3 bases are TGTGCCAGCAGCCCCAGCGCCGATTCTAACTATGGCTACATCTTC. Its protein is CASSPSADSNYGYIF.

This chain links TRBV30 with TRBJ1-5; weak D call: TRBD1 (5 bases). V was cut by 8 bases and J by 4 bases, with 9 bases left in between. Germline V CDR1 and CDR2: GTSNPN, SVGIG (reference sequence). The CDR3 extends over 11 amino acids. CDR3 loop: CAGRGNQPQHF. The DNA of the CDR3 is TGTGCCGGACGGGGGAATCAGCCCCAGCATTTT.

The chain joins TRBV19 to TRBJ2-1; 7 bases align to TRBD1. CDR1 is LNHDA and CDR2 is SQIVND in the germline V gene (reference sequence). The CDR3 is 15 amino acids. V lost 5 bases, J lost 1 base, and 5 bases stayed unmatched. In DNA, the CDR3 is TGTGCCAGTAGTTTGTTGACAGGGTCCTACAATGAGCAGTTCTTC. Translating gives CASSLLTGSYNEQFF. Full variable domain (rest looked up from reference TRBV19 and TRBJ2-1): DGGITQSPKYLFRKEGQNVTLSCEQNLNHDAMYWYRQDPGQGLRLIYYSQIVNDFQKGDIAEGYSVSREKKESFPLTVTSAQKNPTAFYLCASSLLTGSYNEQFFGPGTRLTVL.

Only one count was recorded for this clone. The V and J genes are TRBV27 and TRBJ1-1, with a weak D call TRBD1 (5 bases). Trimming stripped 6 bases from V and 7 bases from J, with 15 bases between. In germline, CDR1 is MNHEY, CDR2 SMNVEV (reference sequence). There are 13 residues in the CDR3. The DNA of the CDR3 is TGTGCCAGCAGCCCAGCCGCAGGGAATGAAGCTTTCTTT. This gives the protein CASSPAAGNEAFF.

The chain joins TRBV7-9 to TRBJ2-3; 8 positions agree with TRBD2. The CDR3 contains 16 residues. Germline loops: CDR1 SEHNR, CDR2 FQNEAQ (reference sequence). The J segment lost 1 base and the V segment lost 2 bases, leaving 5 bases of the junction unmatched. This CDR3 is CASSLRGGRGTDTQYF. Here the CDR3 DNA reads TGTGCCAGCAGCTTACGCGGGGGGCGGGGCACAGATACGCAGTATTTT.

The J gene is TRBJ2-1, the V gene TRBV10-3, with D possibly being TRBD2 (7 bases). Per the germline V gene, CDR1 is ENHRY and CDR2 is SYGVKD. The CDR3 consists of 15 residues. Trimming took off 4 bases at V and 0 bases at J, with 10 bases between the two ends. In nucleotides, the CDR3 is TGTGCCATCAGTGTTGGGGGGGCCTCCTACAATGAGCAGTTCTTC. Translating gives CAISVGGASYNEQFF.

V is TRBV4-1 and J is TRBJ1-5; D gene ambiguous. Trimming took off 4 bases at V and 2 bases at J, with 9 bases between the two ends. The germline gives CDR1 MGHRA, CDR2 YSYEKL. This CDR3 is 14 amino acids long. As DNA, the CDR3 is TGCGCCAGCAGCCCCGGGGAGGGCAATCAGCCCCAGCATTTT. This codes for CASSPGEGNQPQHF.

The chain joins TRBV6-1 to TRBJ2-3; D ambiguous. This CDR3 contains 14 residues. Per the germline V gene, CDR1 is MNHNS and CDR2 is SASEGT. Trimming cost V 6 bases and J 0 bases, with 10 bases left between them. The CDR3 is CASSRSSSTDTQYF. In DNA form, the CDR3 reads TGTGCCAGCAGCCGGAGCTCTAGCACAGATACGCAGTATTTT.

The chain recombines TRBV7-9 with TRBJ1-5, with D perhaps matching TRBD1 (6 bases). The germline CDR1 and CDR2 sequences are SEHNR and FQNEAQ (reference sequence). The CDR3 covers 14 residues. V was trimmed by 1 base and J by 5 bases, leaving 9 bases between them. The CDR3 is CASSLGQGYQPQHF. CDR3 DNA sequence: TGTGCCAGCAGCTTAGGGCAGGGGTATCAGCCCCAGCATTTT.

The V and J genes are TRBV7-9 and TRBJ2-7; 9 nucleotides align to TRBD2. The germline gives CDR1 SEHNR, CDR2 FQNEAQ (reference sequence). The ends lost 5 bases at V and 6 bases at J; junction bases unmatched: 2. The CDR3 is 12 amino acids. CDR3 residues: CASSRGGAEQYF. The CDR3 bases are TGTGCCAGCAGCCGCGGGGGGGCCGAGCAGTACTTC.

The chain carries TRBV5-1 and TRBJ2-2, with 11 nucleotides matching TRBD2. Germline V gives CDR1 SGHRS, CDR2 YFSETQ. V gave up 6 bases and J gave up 3 bases; unmatched junction bases: 7. The CDR3 contains 16 residues. The CDR3 protein is CASTISGGDHTGELFF. CDR3 in DNA: TGCGCCAGCACCATTAGCGGGGGGGACCACACCGGGGAGCTGTTTTTT.

This chain joins TRBV2 and TRBJ2-2; 7 bases agree with TRBD2. Germline V lookup: CDR1 SNHLY, CDR2 FYNNEI. The V gene end was trimmed by 4 bases and the J gene end by 1 base; junction bases not matched to a gene: 9. The CDR3 contains 17 residues. CDR3 in DNA: TGTGCCAGCAGTGGATCCCTAGCGGCCCTGAACACCGGGGAGCTGTTTTTT. Amino acid sequence: CASSGSLAALNTGELFF.